Each of the 27 T cell receptor beta chains below was sequenced from the same sample in a study of blood T cell repertoires in COVID-19. Data came from immunoSEQ multiplex PCR; TCRdb stores just in-frame clones and leaves some out. The table records roughly 200,000 clones, roughly 82% of them present only once. The material sequenced was PBMCs or T cells enriched from blood (not recorded which). Every receptor here comes from a man aged 40-49 years with acute COVID-19.

The chain employs TRBV7-3 and TRBJ2-3; TRBD2 matches at 8 bases. Germline V gene lookup returns CDR1 SGHTA and CDR2 FQGTGA. The CDR3 totals 14 residues. V lost 4 bases to trimming and J lost 6 bases; unmatched junction nucleotides: 6. CDR3 DNA sequence: TGTGCCAGCAGCTACGGGACTAGTATGGATACGCAGTATTTT. Translation: CASSYGTSMDTQYF.

This clone was observed a few times. This chain joins TRBV5-1 and TRBJ1-3; D is unclear. Germline CDR1 reads SGHRS; CDR2 reads YFSETQ. V was pared by 2 bases and J by 5 bases, with 8 bases between. CDR3 length: 13 residues. The CDR3 region has the DNA TGCGCCAGCAGCTTCGGGTTAAGAAACACCATATATTTT. It encodes CASSFGLRNTIYF.

V is TRBV9 and J is TRBJ2-1, with D possibly TRBD2 on 6 matching bases. Germline CDR1 is SGDLS and CDR2 is YYNGEE. This CDR3 has 16 amino acids. Trimming cost V 3 bases and J 0 bases, with 13 bases left between them. CDR3 sequence: CASSALGRSSYNEQFF. The CDR3 DNA reads as TGTGCCAGCAGCGCTCTAGGGAGGAGCTCCTACAATGAGCAGTTCTTC.

The chain combines TRBV28 with TRBJ2-1, with D possibly TRBD2 on 5 matching bases. CDR3 size: 14 residues. Per germline, CDR1 MDHEN and CDR2 SYDVKM. V lost 5 bases, J lost 5 bases, and 13 bases lay in between. CDR3 region: CASSPPYGDNEQFF. CDR3 DNA: TGTGCCAGCAGTCCGCCGTACGGGGACAATGAGCAGTTCTTC.

This clone has only one observation. The V gene is TRBV27, the J gene TRBJ2-7; D is unresolved. Germline CDR1 and CDR2: MNHEY and SMNVEV (reference sequence). This CDR3 has 13 amino acids. V shed 6 bases and J shed 2 bases, with 11 bases lying between them. The CDR3: CASSFSPTYEQYF. In nucleotides, the CDR3 is TGTGCCAGCAGCTTTAGCCCCACCTACGAGCAGTACTTC.

J is TRBJ2-1 and V is TRBV24-1, with 11 nucleotides matching TRBD2. V shed 6 bases and J 4 bases; nucleotides not matched to a gene: 1. CDR3 length equals 14 residues. From germline, CDR1 is KGHDR and CDR2 SFDVKD. Here the CDR3 DNA reads TGTGCCACCAGTACTAGCGGGGGTTACAATGAGCAGTTCTTC. Translated: CATSTSGGYNEQFF.

This chain connects TRBV2 to TRBJ1-1; weak D call: TRBD1 (6 bases). Germline V gene sequence: CDR1 SNHLY, CDR2 FYNNEI. The V gene lost 5 bases and the J gene lost 0 bases, with 16 bases spanning the gap. The CDR3 loop spans 16 amino acids. The CDR3 bases are TGTGCCAGCAGTCCCGGACAGCTCGGCATGAACACTGAAGCTTTCTTT. Amino acid sequence: CASSPGQLGMNTEAFF.

The V call is TRBV7-2, the J call TRBJ2-2; 8 bases agree with TRBD2. V lost 5 bases to trimming and J lost 3 bases; unmatched junction nucleotides: 11. Germline CDR1 is SGHTA and CDR2 is FQGNSA. This CDR3 region has 17 residues. CDR3 residues: CASSPRTSGIYTGELFF. CDR3 nucleotides: TGTGCCAGCAGCCCTAGAACTAGCGGAATCTACACCGGGGAGCTGTTTTTT.

The count of this clone is one. The J gene is TRBJ2-3, the V gene TRBV6-4, with 7 nucleotides matching TRBD2. This CDR3 comprises 13 residues. Germline V gives CDR1 MRHNA, CDR2 SNTAGT. V was clipped by 6 bases and J by 3 bases; unmatched bases: 3. The CDR3 reads CASRGLYTDTQYF. The CDR3 DNA follows: TGTGCCAGCAGGGGACTATATACAGATACGCAGTATTTT.

The chain joins TRBV5-1 to TRBJ2-7, with D perhaps TRBD2 (7 bases). The germline V gene has CDR1 SGHRS and CDR2 YFSETQ. There are 16 residues in the CDR3. Between the trimmed V and J ends, which lost 4 bases and 3 bases, there was a span of 20 bases. The CDR3: CASSPGAGTNHYEQYF. The CDR3 DNA follows: TGCGCCAGCAGCCCAGGGGCCGGGACTAATCACTACGAGCAGTACTTC.

The V call is TRBV6-5, the J call TRBJ1-2; the match to TRBD1 covers 7 bases. V shed 6 bases, J shed 3 bases, and the junction held 4 bases outside the gene matches. Per germline, CDR1 MNHEY and CDR2 SVGAGI. This CDR3 spans 13 amino acids. CDR3 protein: CASRTTGYYGYTF. DNA of the CDR3: TGTGCCAGCAGGACGACAGGGTACTATGGCTACACCTTC.

The V gene is TRBV9, the J gene TRBJ2-2; D ambiguous. With 0 bases removed from V and 1 base from J, the gap between germline ends came to 10 bases. CDR1 is SGDLS, CDR2 YYNGEE, per germline. CDR3 length: 16 amino acids. The CDR3 reads CASSVDWPGNTGELFF. CDR3 nucleotide sequence: TGTGCCAGCAGCGTAGATTGGCCTGGGAACACCGGGGAGCTGTTTTTT.

The chain combines TRBV9 with TRBJ2-7; 9 bases agree with TRBD2. The CDR3 has 18 amino acids. From germline, CDR1 is SGDLS and CDR2 YYNGEE. J lost 2 bases, V lost 0 bases, and 12 bases had no gene match. DNA of the CDR3: TGTGCCAGCAGCGTAGGGCAGGCGGGAGGGCCAGCTACCTACGAGCAGTACTTC. Translating it yields CASSVGQAGGPATYEQYF.

This chain links TRBV30 with TRBJ1-4, with 7 bases fitting TRBD1. Germline-derived CDR1 and CDR2 are GTSNPN and SVGIG (reference sequence). V lost 3 bases, J lost 5 bases, and 3 bases stayed unmatched. This CDR3 is built from 13 residues. CDR3 coding DNA: TGTGCCTGGAGCTACAGGGGAAATGAAAAACTGTTTTTT. This translates into CAWSYRGNEKLFF.

This clone is a singleton in its sample. The chain uses TRBV27 and TRBJ1-4, with D possibly being TRBD1 (6 bases). The CDR3 runs 13 residues. V lost 3 bases to trimming and J lost 11 bases, with 13 bases between them. Germline V gives CDR1 MNHEY, CDR2 SMNVEV (reference sequence). The CDR3 region has the DNA TGTGCCAGCAGTTTTCAAACAGGGAGTAAACTGTTTTTT. Translating it yields CASSFQTGSKLFF. Full variable domain (missing parts from reference TRBV27 and TRBJ1-4): EAQVTQNPRYLITVTGKKLTVTCSQNMNHEYMSWYRQDPGLGLRQIYYSMNVEVTDKGDVPEGYKVSRKEKRNFPLILESPSPNQTSLYFCASSFQTGSKLFFGSGTQLSVL.

This sequence joins TRBV7-2 and TRBJ2-1, with 13 bases matching TRBD2. V shed 5 bases and J 9 bases; nucleotides not matched to a gene: 10. This CDR3 region has 16 residues. Germline V gene lookup returns CDR1 SGHTA and CDR2 FQGNSA. CDR3 nucleotide sequence: TGTGCCAGCAGCCCCTGGACTAGCGGGAGCTGGGGTGAGCAGTTCTTC. It is translated as CASSPWTSGSWGEQFF.

The V and J genes are TRBV6-2 or TRBV6-3 and TRBJ2-7; 8 bases agree with TRBD1. Germline-derived CDR1 and CDR2 are MNHEY and SVGEGT. The CDR3 spans 14 residues. The trim removed 5 bases at V and 5 bases at J, leaving 8 bases unmatched. The CDR3 DNA is TGTGCCAGCAGTGGCACAGGGGGTAGCCACGAGCAGTACTTC. Amino acid sequence: CASSGTGGSHEQYF.

The chain employs TRBV30 and TRBJ2-3; 7 bases map to TRBD2. Germline CDR1 GTSNPN, CDR2 SVGIG (reference sequence). The CDR3 is 12 amino acids. V gave up 3 bases and J gave up 5 bases; unmatched junction bases: 2. The DNA of the CDR3 is TGTGCCTGGAGCCGGGGGGAAGATACGCAGTATTTT. Its translation is CAWSRGEDTQYF.

The chain is built from TRBV2 and TRBJ1-5; D possibly corresponds to TRBD1 (5 bases). The CDR3 is 16 residues long. Germline V lookup: CDR1 SNHLY, CDR2 FYNNEI. V was clipped by 3 bases and J by 2 bases, with 14 bases between them. Here the CDR3 reads CASSEGPPSGNQPQHF. The CDR3 DNA reads as TGTGCCAGCAGTGAGGGGCCCCCATCGGGCAATCAGCCCCAGCATTTT.

The J gene is TRBJ2-1, the V gene TRBV28; D might be TRBD2 (6 bases). Trimming removed 7 bases from V and 0 bases from J, with 16 bases in between. There are 16 residues in the CDR3. Germline values: CDR1 MDHEN, CDR2 SYDVKM. The CDR3, as DNA: TGTGCCAGCACGCGTGGCGGGGCGAGCTCCTACAATGAGCAGTTCTTC. Translating gives CASTRGGASSYNEQFF.

The chain links TRBV5-6 to TRBJ2-7, with D hard to call. V was trimmed by 2 bases and J by 0 bases, leaving 18 bases between them. This CDR3 has 17 amino acids. The germline gives CDR1 SGHDT, CDR2 YYEEEE. The CDR3 coding sequence is TGTGCCAGCAGCTTCCAGCTACCTTTCCCTAGCTCCTACGAGCAGTACTTC. Its protein is CASSFQLPFPSSYEQYF.

Here the CDR3 reads CASSSRRDSPPFYEQYF. CDR3 DNA sequence: TGTGCCAGCAGCTCGCGCCGGGACTCTCCCCCTTTCTACGAGCAGTACTTC. The chain employs TRBV11-2 and TRBJ2-7; TRBD2 is a possible D gene (6 bases). This CDR3 is built from 17 residues. CDR1 and CDR2 (germline): SGHAT, FQNNGV. Trimming cost V 4 bases and J 3 bases, with 22 bases left between them.

V and J are TRBV10-1 and TRBJ2-1; 10 bases line up with TRBD2. The CDR3 is made up of 16 amino acids. After removal of 0 bases from V and 6 bases from J, the junction contained 5 bases not matched to a gene. Germline CDR1 WNHNN, CDR2 SYGVQD (reference sequence). CDR3 bases: TGCGCCAGCAGTGAGTCGGGAACTAGCGGGACCAATGAGCAGTTCTTC. Amino acid sequence: CASSESGTSGTNEQFF.

The rearrangement uses TRBV27 and TRBJ2-1; TRBD2 matches at 12 bases. The CDR3 runs to 16 residues. Germline V gene lookup returns CDR1 MNHEY and CDR2 SMNVEV (reference sequence). The trim removed 5 bases at V and 6 bases at J, leaving 8 bases unmatched. CDR3 sequence reads: CASSPNLAGGPNEQFF. Here the CDR3 DNA reads TGTGCCAGCAGTCCGAATCTAGCGGGAGGGCCCAATGAGCAGTTCTTC.

The chain employs TRBV5-1 and TRBJ2-7; D is perhaps TRBD1 (6 bases). V lost 0 bases, J lost 7 bases, and 8 bases lay in between. This CDR3 comprises 12 residues. The germline V gene encodes CDR1 SGHRS and CDR2 YFSETQ. The CDR3 spells CASSLEGGEQYF. The DNA of the CDR3 is TGCGCCAGCAGCTTGGAAGGGGGTGAGCAGTACTTC.

The V gene is TRBV28, the J gene TRBJ2-4, with 7 bases identical to TRBD1. Germline CDR1 MDHEN, CDR2 SYDVKM. This CDR3 region has 14 residues. Trimming took 3 bases from V and 6 from J; bases not matched to a gene: 5. The CDR3 DNA reads as TGTGCCAGCAGTTTCTTCGACAGGGTAAACATTCAGTACTTC. Its translation is CASSFFDRVNIQYF.

The J gene is TRBJ1-5, the V gene TRBV7-2; unclear D gene. The CDR3 runs 16 residues. Trimming left V 2 bases short and J 2 bases short, with 13 bases between. CDR1 is SGHTA and CDR2 is FQGNSA in the germline V gene. The CDR3 sequence is CASSLPLPGGNQPQHF. The CDR3 coding sequence is TGTGCCAGCAGCTTACCGCTTCCGGGTGGCAATCAGCCCCAGCATTTT.